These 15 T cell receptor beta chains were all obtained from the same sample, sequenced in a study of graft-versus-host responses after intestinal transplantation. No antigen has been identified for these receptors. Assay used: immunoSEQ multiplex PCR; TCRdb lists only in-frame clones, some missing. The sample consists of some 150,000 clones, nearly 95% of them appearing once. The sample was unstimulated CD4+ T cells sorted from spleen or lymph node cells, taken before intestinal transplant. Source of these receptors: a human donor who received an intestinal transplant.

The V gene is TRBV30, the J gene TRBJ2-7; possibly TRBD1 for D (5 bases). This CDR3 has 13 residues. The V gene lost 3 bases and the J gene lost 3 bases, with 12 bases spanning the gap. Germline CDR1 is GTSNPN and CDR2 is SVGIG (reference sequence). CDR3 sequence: CAWSWGRDYEQYF. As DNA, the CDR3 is TGTGCCTGGAGCTGGGGCAGGGACTACGAGCAGTACTTC.

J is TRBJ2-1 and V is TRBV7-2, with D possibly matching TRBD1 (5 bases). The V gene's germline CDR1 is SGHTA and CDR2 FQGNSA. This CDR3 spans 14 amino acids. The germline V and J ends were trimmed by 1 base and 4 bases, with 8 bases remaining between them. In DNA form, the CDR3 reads TGTGCCAGCAGCTTAGTTCGGACATACAATGAGCAGTTCTTC. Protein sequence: CASSLVRTYNEQFF.

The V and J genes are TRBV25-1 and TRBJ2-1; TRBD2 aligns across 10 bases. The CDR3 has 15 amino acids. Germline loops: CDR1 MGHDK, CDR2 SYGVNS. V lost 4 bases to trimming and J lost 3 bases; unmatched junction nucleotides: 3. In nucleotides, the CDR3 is TGTGCCAGCAGTGGAGCGGGAGGGATCTACAATGAGCAGTTCTTC. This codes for CASSGAGGIYNEQFF.

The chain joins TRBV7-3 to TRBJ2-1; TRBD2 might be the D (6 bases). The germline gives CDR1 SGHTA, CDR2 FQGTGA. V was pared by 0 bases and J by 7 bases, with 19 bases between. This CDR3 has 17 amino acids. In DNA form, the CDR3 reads TGTGCCAGCAGCTTAACAAGCGGGCTTCAAGCCCAAAATGAGCAGTTCTTC. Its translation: CASSLTSGLQAQNEQFF.

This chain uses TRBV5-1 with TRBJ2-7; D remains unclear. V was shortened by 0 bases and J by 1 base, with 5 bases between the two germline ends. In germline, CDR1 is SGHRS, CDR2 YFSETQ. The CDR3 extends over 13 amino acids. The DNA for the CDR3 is TGCGCCAGCAGCTTGGTTACATCCTACGAGCAGTACTTC. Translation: CASSLVTSYEQYF.

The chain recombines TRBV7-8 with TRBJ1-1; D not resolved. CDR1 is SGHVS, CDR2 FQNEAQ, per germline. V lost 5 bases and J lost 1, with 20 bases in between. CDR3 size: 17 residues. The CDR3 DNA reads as TGTGCCAGCAGCGTCTCCCGGATCCCAGAGGAGAACACTGAAGCTTTCTTT. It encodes CASSVSRIPEENTEAFF. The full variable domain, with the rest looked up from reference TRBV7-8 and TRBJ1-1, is GAGVSQSPRYKVAKRGQDVALRCDPISGHVSLFWYQQALGQGPEFLTYFQNEAQLDKSGLPSDRFFAERPEGSVSTLKIQRTQQEDSAVYLCASSVSRIPEENTEAFFGQGTRLTVV.

Here the CDR3 DNA reads TGTGCCAGCAGCTTGGGACTAGCCTACAATGAGCAGTTCTTC. It translates to CASSLGLAYNEQFF. The rearrangement links TRBV5-4 to TRBJ2-1, with D possibly TRBD2 on 6 matching bases. The V gene's germline CDR1 is SGHNT and CDR2 YYREEE (reference sequence). The CDR3 has 14 residues. V was cut by 0 bases and J by 2 bases, with 6 bases left in between.

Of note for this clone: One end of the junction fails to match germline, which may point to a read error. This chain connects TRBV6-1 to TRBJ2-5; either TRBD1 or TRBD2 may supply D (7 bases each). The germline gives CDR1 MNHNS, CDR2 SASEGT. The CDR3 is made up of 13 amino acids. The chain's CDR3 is CASRETGMREQYF. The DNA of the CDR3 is TGTGCCAGCCGTGAGACAGGGATGCGGGAGCAGTACTTC.

CDR3 coding DNA: TGTGCCAGCAGACCCAGCGGGATTGGGGAGCAGTACTTC. Translating gives CASRPSGIGEQYF. V gene TRBV6-5 combines with J gene TRBJ2-7; TRBD2 agrees at 7 bases. V shed 6 bases, J shed 7 bases, and the junction held 9 bases outside the gene matches. This CDR3 has 13 amino acids. CDR1 and CDR2 (germline): MNHEY, SVGAGI.

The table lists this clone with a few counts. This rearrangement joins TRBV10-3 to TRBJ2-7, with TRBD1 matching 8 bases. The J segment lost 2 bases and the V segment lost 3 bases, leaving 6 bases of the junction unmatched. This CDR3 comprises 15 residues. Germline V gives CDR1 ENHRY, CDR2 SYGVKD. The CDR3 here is CAISDPGQVTYEQYF. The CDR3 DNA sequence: TGTGCCATCAGTGATCCGGGACAGGTAACCTACGAGCAGTACTTC.

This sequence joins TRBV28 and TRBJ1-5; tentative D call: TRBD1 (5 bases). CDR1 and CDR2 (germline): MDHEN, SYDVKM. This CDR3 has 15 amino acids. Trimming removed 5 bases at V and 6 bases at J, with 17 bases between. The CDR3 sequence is CASSIMGGISQPQHF. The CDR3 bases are TGTGCCAGCAGTATAATGGGGGGGATAAGTCAGCCCCAGCATTTT. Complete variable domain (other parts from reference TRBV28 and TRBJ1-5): DVKVTQSSRYLVKRTGEKVFLECVQDMDHENMFWYRQDPGLGLRLIYFSYDVKMKEKGDIPEGYSVSREKKERFSLILESASTNQTSMYLCASSIMGGISQPQHFGDGTRLSIL.

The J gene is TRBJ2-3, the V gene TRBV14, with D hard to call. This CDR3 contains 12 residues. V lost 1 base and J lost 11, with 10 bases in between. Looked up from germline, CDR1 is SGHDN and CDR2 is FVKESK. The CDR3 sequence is CASSQAETLQYF. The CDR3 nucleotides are TGTGCCAGCAGCCAAGCGGAGACGTTGCAGTATTTT.

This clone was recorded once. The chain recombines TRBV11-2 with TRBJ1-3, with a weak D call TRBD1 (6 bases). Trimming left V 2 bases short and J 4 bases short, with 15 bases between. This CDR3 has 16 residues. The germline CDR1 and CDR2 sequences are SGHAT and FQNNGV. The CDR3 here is CASSLIPGAGGNTIYF. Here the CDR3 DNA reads TGTGCCAGCAGCTTAATTCCAGGGGCCGGGGGAAACACCATATATTTT.

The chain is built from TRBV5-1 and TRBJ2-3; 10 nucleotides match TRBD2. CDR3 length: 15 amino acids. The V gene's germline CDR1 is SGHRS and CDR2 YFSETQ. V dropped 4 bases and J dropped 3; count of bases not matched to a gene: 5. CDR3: CASSPLAGGTDTQYF. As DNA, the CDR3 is TGCGCCAGCAGCCCCTTAGCGGGAGGTACAGATACGCAGTATTTT.

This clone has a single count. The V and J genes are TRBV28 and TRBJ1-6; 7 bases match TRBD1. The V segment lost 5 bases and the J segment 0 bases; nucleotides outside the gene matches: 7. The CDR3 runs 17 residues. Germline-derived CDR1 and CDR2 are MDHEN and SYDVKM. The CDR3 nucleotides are TGTGCCAGCAGTCCACAGGGGATGAGCTCCTATAATTCACCCCTCCACTTT. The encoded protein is CASSPQGMSSYNSPLHF.